The 21 T cell receptor beta chains presented below share a single source sample, sequenced in a study of T cells in Graves' hyperthyroidism and ophthalmopathy (dated by TCRdb to the late 2010s). Receptor libraries were prepared by multiplex PCR. Sequencing was carried out with an Illumina HiSeq 2000. Amplification of TCR beta CDR3 regions was carried out from RNA transcripts. The TCR CDR3 was subjected to a first round of RT-PCR using the HTBI primer set and the Qiagen OneStep RT-PCR kit. Using fastp trimming at Q25 and MiXCR clonotype assembly, TCRdb reanalyzed the public sequencing data and kept in-frame beta chains. Every CDR3 protein is listed once, alongside the most common genes and DNA of its rows. This sample gives about 560,000 distinct CDR3 sequences in total; around 15% of them show up just once. The ten largest clones represent around 14% of the sample. The sequencing sample was made of blood. The receptors were sampled from a woman in her thirties or forties with Graves' hyperthyroidism.

The chain employs TRBV7-9 and TRBJ2-5; 8 bases match TRBD1. The CDR3 is 11 amino acids. The V gene's germline CDR1 is SEHNR and CDR2 FQNEAQ (reference sequence). Trimming at V came to 1 base and at J to 14 bases, leaving 3 bases not matched to a gene. CDR3 bases: TGTGCCAGCAGCTTAGGGGACAGGTCCTACTTC. Protein sequence: CASSLGDRSYF.

At least ten counts were recorded for this clonotype. The V gene is TRBV28, the J gene TRBJ2-1; TRBD2 agrees at 11 bases. V shed 6 bases and J 2 bases; nucleotides not matched to a gene: 9. CDR1 is MDHEN and CDR2 is SYDVKM in the germline V gene. The CDR3 length is 17 residues. In nucleotides, the CDR3 is TGTGCCAGCAGCTCCGGGACTAGCGGTTTTGCCTACAATGAGCAGTTCTTC. Protein sequence: CASSSGTSGFAYNEQFF.

V usage is TRBV6-2 or TRBV6-3 and J usage is TRBJ2-3; 12 bases line up with TRBD2. Germline lookup yields CDR1 MNHEY and CDR2 SVGEGT. The length of the CDR3 is 17 residues. Trimming at V came to 5 bases and at J to 1 base, leaving 7 bases not matched to a gene. CDR3 in amino acids: CASSTLGLAGRTDTQYF. In nucleotides, the CDR3 is TGTGCCAGCAGTACATTAGGACTAGCGGGACGCACAGATACGCAGTATTTT.

This clonotype was seen ten or more times. This chain uses TRBV27 with TRBJ1-5; 10 bases line up with TRBD1. The CDR3 length is 14 residues. Looked up from germline, CDR1 is MNHEY and CDR2 is SMNVEV (reference sequence). The J segment lost 9 bases and the V segment lost 4 bases, leaving 6 bases of the junction unmatched. This CDR3 is CASSSGDRGWPQHF. The CDR3 region has the DNA TGTGCCAGCAGTTCCGGGGACAGGGGATGGCCCCAGCATTTT.

As to this clonotype: The CDR3 does not end in the conserved phenylalanine or tryptophan, so this is likely a read error. V gene TRBV3-1 combines with J gene TRBJ2-5; D is perhaps TRBD1 (6 bases). The CDR3 is made up of 14 amino acids. Germline CDR1 and CDR2: LGHDT and YNNKEL (reference sequence). Trimming removed 1 base from V and 7 bases from J, with 13 bases in between. The chain's CDR3 is CASSQAWKGGTQYL. The CDR3 region has the DNA TGTGCCAGCAGCCAAGCCTGGAAAGGGGGGACCCAGTACCTC.

This clonotype was seen many times. V usage is TRBV7-3 and J usage is TRBJ2-4; D is tentatively TRBD1 or TRBD2 (5 bases each). V dropped 4 bases and J dropped 0 bases, with 13 bases sitting between them. Germline values: CDR1 SGHTA, CDR2 FQGTGA. CDR3 length: 16 residues. This CDR3 reads CASSCFGGLAKNIQYF. The CDR3 DNA sequence: TGTGCCAGCAGCTGCTTTGGGGGTCTAGCCAAAAACATTCAGTACTTC.

At least ten counts were recorded for this clonotype. J is TRBJ1-5 and V is TRBV7-2, with D possibly being TRBD1 (6 bases). The CDR3 loop spans 17 amino acids. V was pared by 0 bases and J by 2 bases, with 14 bases between. Germline V CDR1 and CDR2: SGHTA, FQGNSA. CDR3 loop: CASSLAPGVYGNQPQHF. CDR3 sequence (DNA): TGTGCCAGCAGCTTAGCCCCAGGGGTTTACGGCAATCAGCCCCAGCATTTT.

This clonotype was observed many times. The chain combines TRBV12-3 or TRBV12-4 with TRBJ2-1; D might be TRBD1 or TRBD2, each matching 5 bases. Trimming pared 4 bases from V and 8 bases from J, leaving 18 bases between. CDR3 length equals 15 residues. The CDR3 reads CASSSGVPGLYEQFF. The CDR3 coding sequence is TGTGCCAGCAGTTCCGGGGTCCCGGGGCTATATGAGCAGTTCTTC.

This clonotype was counted many times. The rearrangement links TRBV28 to TRBJ1-2; the match to TRBD1 covers 9 bases. The germline V gene has CDR1 MDHEN and CDR2 SYDVKM. The junction had 10 bases not matched to a gene; V was cut back by 6 bases and J by 2 bases. This CDR3 has 16 residues. In nucleotides, the CDR3 is TGTGCCAGCAGCTACGCCGGGACAGGGAAAAACTATGGCTACACCTTC. This sequence encodes CASSYAGTGKNYGYTF.

This clonotype was recorded many times. This chain links TRBV9 with TRBJ2-7; a possible D gene is TRBD2 (5 bases). Germline V gene lookup returns CDR1 SGDLS and CDR2 YYNGEE. Trimming pared 2 bases from V and 3 bases from J, leaving 12 bases between. The CDR3 extends over 14 amino acids. The CDR3 region is CASSVDLTSYEQYF. The CDR3 region has the DNA TGTGCCAGCAGCGTCGACTTAACTAGCTACGAGCAGTACTTC.

This clonotype occurred many times. J is TRBJ2-1 and V is TRBV6-1, with D tentatively TRBD2 (5 bases). Trimming stripped 8 bases from V and 7 bases from J, with 18 bases between. The CDR3 is 14 amino acids. CDR1 and CDR2 from the germline V gene are MNHNS and SASEGT. The CDR3 nucleotides are TGTGCCAGCGGTACTCCCCCAAGGGAGAATGAGCAGTTCTTC. This gives the protein CASGTPPRENEQFF.

V usage is TRBV7-2 and J usage is TRBJ2-7; tentative D call: TRBD1 (6 bases). This CDR3 comprises 12 residues. The ends were cut back, 5 bases at V and 7 bases at J, with 12 bases in the middle. CDR1 is SGHTA and CDR2 is FQGNSA in the germline V gene. CDR3 residues: CASSLTDREQYF. CDR3 nucleotide sequence: TGTGCCAGCAGCCTGACTGACAGGGAGCAGTACTTC.

The sample holds many counts of this clonotype. V is TRBV9 and J is TRBJ2-3; TRBD2 agrees at 7 bases. After removal of 0 bases from V and 1 base from J, the junction contained 5 bases not matched to a gene. This CDR3 is 16 amino acids long. Germline values: CDR1 SGDLS, CDR2 YYNGEE. The CDR3 loop is CASSVGVAGGTDTQYF. Written as DNA, the CDR3 is TGTGCCAGCAGCGTAGGTGTGGCGGGAGGCACAGATACGCAGTATTTT.

This clonotype was seen many times. The chain joins TRBV28 to TRBJ2-1, with D tentatively TRBD1 (5 bases). This CDR3 contains 13 residues. Trimming removed 6 bases from V and 9 bases from J, with 15 bases in between. The V gene's germline CDR1 is MDHEN and CDR2 SYDVKM. The CDR3 bases are TGTGCCAGCAGACCCAGGGCCCAGGGTGAGCAGTTCTTC. Protein product: CASRPRAQGEQFF. The complete variable domain, with remaining parts taken from reference TRBV28 and TRBJ2-1, reads DVKVTQSSRYLVKRTGEKVFLECVQDMDHENMFWYRQDPGLGLRLIYFSYDVKMKEKGDIPEGYSVSREKKERFSLILESASTNQTSMYLCASRPRAQGEQFFGPGTRLTVL.

The V and J genes are TRBV24-1 and TRBJ2-5; D possibly matches TRBD1 or TRBD2 (5 bases each). This CDR3 region has 13 residues. CDR1 is KGHDR, CDR2 SFDVKD, per germline. Trimming pared 0 bases from V and 6 bases from J, leaving 7 bases between. The CDR3 loop is CATSDLEGKTQYF. In DNA, the CDR3 is TGTGCCACCAGTGATTTGGAGGGGAAGACCCAGTACTTC.

The chain recombines TRBV27 with TRBJ1-4, with a weak D call TRBD1 (5 bases). The CDR3 contains 13 residues. Germline V gene data show CDR1 as MNHEY and CDR2 as SMNVEV (reference sequence). V lost 2 bases and J 10 bases, leaving 11 bases between the germline ends. The CDR3 bases are TGTGCCAGCAGTTTAGCCCAAGGGGTAAAACTGTTTTTT. Its protein is CASSLAQGVKLFF.

This clonotype was recorded at least ten times. V gene TRBV11-2 combines with J gene TRBJ2-7, with 8 bases identical to TRBD1. Trimming at V came to 1 base and at J to 9 bases, leaving 11 bases not matched to a gene. Germline assignment: CDR1 SGHAT and CDR2 FQNNGV. CDR3 size: 15 residues. CDR3 amino acids: CASSLVLSRGHRQYF. The CDR3 DNA is TGTGCCAGCAGCTTAGTATTGTCCAGGGGGCATCGGCAGTACTTC.

The chain recombines TRBV6-1 with TRBJ2-3; 15 bases are a match to TRBD2. The CDR3 sequence is 16 residues long. Per the germline V gene, CDR1 is MNHNS and CDR2 is SASEGT. The V gene end was trimmed by 6 bases and the J gene end by 2 bases; junction bases not matched to a gene: 3. CDR3 in amino acids: CASRGLAGGITDTQYF. The CDR3 region has the DNA TGTGCCAGCAGGGGACTAGCGGGAGGCATCACAGATACGCAGTATTTT.

This clonotype was counted at least ten times. An end of the junction differs from the germline gene, which may be a read error. The V gene is TRBV2, the J gene TRBJ1-1; D remains ambiguous. The CDR3 is 12 residues long. Germline loops: CDR1 SNHLY, CDR2 FYNNEI. In nucleotides, the CDR3 is TGTGCCGGCAGTTGGATGCCCACTGAAGCTTTCTTT. It specifies CAGSWMPTEAFF.

The chain carries TRBV28 and TRBJ1-5; tentatively, D is TRBD1 (5 bases). The CDR3 sequence is 16 residues long. Looked up from germline, CDR1 is MDHEN and CDR2 is SYDVKM. Trimming cost V 3 bases and J 4 bases, with 16 bases left between them. Here the CDR3 reads CASSFPGVGDNQPQHF. The CDR3 DNA reads as TGTGCCAGCAGTTTTCCCGGGGTAGGGGATAATCAGCCCCAGCATTTT.

This clonotype occurred a few times. The chain employs TRBV27 and TRBJ1-5, with TRBD1 as a possible D gene (5 bases). The V end lost 11 bases, the J end lost 0 bases, and 17 bases lay between the germline ends. The CDR3 has 15 residues. Germline loops: CDR1 MNHEY, CDR2 SMNVEV (reference sequence). The CDR3 here is CAPPRWDGSNQPQHF. The CDR3 coding sequence is TGTGCCCCCCCCCGTTGGGACGGTAGCAATCAGCCCCAGCATTTT.